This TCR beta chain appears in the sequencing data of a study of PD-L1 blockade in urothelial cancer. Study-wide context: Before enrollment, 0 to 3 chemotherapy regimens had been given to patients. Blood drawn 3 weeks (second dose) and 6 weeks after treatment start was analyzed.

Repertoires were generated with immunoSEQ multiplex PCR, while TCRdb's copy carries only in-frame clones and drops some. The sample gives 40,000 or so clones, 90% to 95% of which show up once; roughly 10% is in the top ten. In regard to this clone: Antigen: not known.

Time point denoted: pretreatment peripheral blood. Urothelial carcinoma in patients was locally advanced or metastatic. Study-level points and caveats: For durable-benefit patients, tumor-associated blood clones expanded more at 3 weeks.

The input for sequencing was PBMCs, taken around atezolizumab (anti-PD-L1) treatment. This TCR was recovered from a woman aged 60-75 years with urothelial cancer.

DNA of the CDR3: TGTGCCATCAGTGAGTCGTGGACTAGCGGGAACTACAATGAGCAGTTCTTC. Translation: CAISESWTSGNYNEQFF. The rearrangement uses TRBV10-3 and TRBJ2-1; 12 nucleotides agree with TRBD2. The CDR3 covers 17 residues. Germline loops: CDR1 ENHRY, CDR2 SYGVKD. V was clipped by 0 bases and J by 3 bases; unmatched bases: 3.